The present T cell receptor beta chain was sequenced within a study of blood T cell repertoires in COVID-19. For the study at large: The analysed material was cDNA or gDNA that came from T cells, B-cell-depleted T cells, or PBMCs.

The trim removed 3 bases at V and 3 bases at J, leaving 1 base unmatched. This CDR3 is built from 14 residues. Germline V lookup: CDR1 KGHSH, CDR2 LQKENI. Profiled with immunoSEQ multiplex PCR; TCRdb holds only in-frame clones, not every one. The data show more than 120,000 clones, more than 75% seen once. This receptor was obtained from a human donor with acute or convalescent COVID-19. The donor label of this sample is uncertain. The sequencing sample was made of peripheral blood. The chain employs TRBV18 and TRBJ2-2; 7 bases agree with TRBD2. CDR3 DNA sequence: TGTGCCAGCTCACCGGGAGGGTACACCGGGGAGCTGTTTTTT. This gives the protein CASSPGGYTGELFF.